Presented here are 28 T cell receptor beta chains from one specimen sequenced in a study of blood T cells in healthy people across ages (dated by TCRdb to the mid-2010s). Libraries were built with 5' RACE. TCRdb records Illumina HiSeq 2500 as the sequencer. A second roughly 6 to 12 cycle PCR used a sample-barcoded 5' primer and a J-beta primer mix. TCRdb ran its own pipeline on the public reads, namely fastp trimming at Q25 and MiXCR clone calling, and kept in-frame beta chains. Rows are combined by CDR3 protein, so each entry shows the most common genes and DNA. The sample includes 1.5 million to 2 million distinct CDR3 sequences, with 49% observed a single time. The ten largest account for approximately 2% of the sample. Specimen: blood. The receptor set was obtained from a woman in her forties in good health.

CDR3 sequence reads: CASSQEENRVQETQYF. In DNA form, the CDR3 reads TGTGCCAGCAGCCAAGAGGAAAACAGGGTACAAGAGACCCAGTACTTC. V is TRBV3-1 and J is TRBJ2-5; weak D call: TRBD1 (6 bases). Germline assignment: CDR1 LGHDT and CDR2 YNNKEL (reference sequence). CDR3 length equals 16 residues. Trimming took 0 bases from V and 2 from J, leaving 13 bases between them.

This clonotype was seen a few times. The chain has TRBV7-9 and TRBJ2-5; TRBD2 matches at 9 bases. The germline V gene has CDR1 SEHNR and CDR2 FQNEAQ (reference sequence). This CDR3 comprises 15 residues. The trim removed 6 bases at V and 3 bases at J, leaving 8 bases unmatched. The chain's CDR3 is CASSSPTSGKETQYF. The CDR3 nucleotides are TGTGCCAGCAGTTCACCGACTAGCGGTAAAGAGACCCAGTACTTC.

The rearrangement joins TRBV4-3 to TRBJ1-2, with TRBD1 matching 7 bases. In germline, CDR1 is LGHNA, CDR2 YSLEER. The CDR3 length is 14 residues. Unmatched junction bases numbered 6, after V lost 0 bases and J lost 8 bases. For the CDR3, the DNA is TGCGCCAGCAGCCAAGAACAGGGGCTAGGGGGCTACACCTTC. Translated, it gives CASSQEQGLGGYTF.

There are many counts of this clonotype. This chain links TRBV4-1 with TRBJ2-5, with D tentatively TRBD1 (6 bases). CDR3 length: 14 residues. The germline V gene encodes CDR1 MGHRA and CDR2 YSYEKL. Trimming took off 4 bases at V and 1 base at J, with 10 bases between the two ends. CDR3 residues: CASSRPTGQETQYF. The CDR3 bases are TGCGCCAGCAGCCGACCGACAGGCCAAGAGACCCAGTACTTC.

This clonotype was counted between two and nine times. CDR3 bases: TGTGCCAGCATATCCTCACTATTGGCTCATGAGCAGTTCTTC. This codes for CASISSLLAHEQFF. The chain uses TRBV7-2 and TRBJ2-1; no clear D gene. V lost 7 bases, J lost 8 bases, and 18 bases lay in between. CDR3 size: 14 residues. Germline V gene lookup returns CDR1 SGHTA and CDR2 FQGNSA.

The V call is TRBV14, the J call TRBJ2-4; TRBD1 might be the D (6 bases). The J call is in doubt because the DNA end fits TRBJ2-7 better. The CDR3 is 14 amino acids. Germline V gene data show CDR1 as SGHDN and CDR2 as FVKESK. The DNA of the CDR3 is TGTGCCAGCAGCCAAGATAGGGGGTTCTACGAGCAGTACTTC. It yields the protein CASSQDRGFYEQYF.

This clonotype showed up just a few times. The V call is TRBV7-2, the J call TRBJ2-3, with 7 bases matching TRBD2. Germline assignment: CDR1 SGHTA and CDR2 FQGNSA. The CDR3 spans 15 residues. Losses at the gene ends were 2 bases for V and 2 bases for J; bases not matched to a gene: 4. CDR3 sequence: CASSLQAGITDTQYF. The DNA for the CDR3 is TGTGCCAGCAGCTTACAAGCGGGGATCACAGATACGCAGTATTTT.

The V gene is TRBV6-1, the J gene TRBJ1-2; the match to TRBD1 covers 9 bases. V lost 7 bases to trimming and J lost 8 bases; unmatched junction nucleotides: 5. The CDR3 loop spans 12 amino acids. Germline V lookup: CDR1 MNHNS, CDR2 SASEGT. CDR3 sequence: CASTLDRGGYTF. CDR3 in DNA: TGTGCCAGCACTCTGGACAGGGGCGGCTACACCTTC.

This chain links TRBV7-8 with TRBJ2-6, with 7 bases lining up with TRBD1. V trimming: 5 bases; J trimming: 0 bases; junction bases outside the gene matches: 7. This CDR3 comprises 17 residues. Germline CDR1 reads SGHVS; CDR2 reads FQNEAQ. This CDR3 reads CASSHRDRNSGANVLTF. For the CDR3, the DNA is TGTGCCAGCAGCCACCGGGACAGAAACTCTGGGGCCAACGTCCTGACTTTC.

This clonotype was detected a few times. The rearrangement joins TRBV11-2 to TRBJ2-5; D is unresolved. V was cut by 3 bases and J by 5 bases, with 13 bases left in between. The CDR3 covers 14 residues. CDR1 is SGHAT, CDR2 FQNNGV, per germline. Here the CDR3 reads CASSFSPTAETQYF. The CDR3 region has the DNA TGTGCCAGCAGCTTCAGTCCTACTGCGGAGACCCAGTACTTC.

The chain links TRBV6-2 or TRBV6-3 to TRBJ2-7; D possibly corresponds to TRBD1 (6 bases). The CDR3 totals 14 residues. CDR1 MNHEY and CDR2 SVGEGT come from the germline V gene. V was clipped by 0 bases and J by 5 bases, with 11 bases between them. CDR3 coding DNA: TGTGCCAGCAGTTACTCAGGACAGAGGAACGAGCAGTACTTC. Protein product: CASSYSGQRNEQYF.

This sequence joins TRBV18 and TRBJ2-1; the D is unclear. V was shortened by 2 bases and J by 5 bases, with 19 bases between the two germline ends. The germline V gene encodes CDR1 KGHSH and CDR2 LQKENI. The CDR3 length is 17 residues. This CDR3 is CASSPRIVSGRHNEQFF. Written as DNA, the CDR3 is TGTGCCAGCTCACCAAGAATTGTATCGGGCAGACACAATGAGCAGTTCTTC.

This chain links TRBV6-1 with TRBJ1-2; perhaps TRBD1 as D (5 bases). The V end was cut by 5 bases, the J end by 0 bases, with 16 bases between. Germline CDR1 MNHNS, CDR2 SASEGT. The CDR3 is 16 residues long. CDR3 bases: TGTGCCAGCAGTCCCCTCCACAGGATAGCTAACTATGGCTACACCTTC. This gives the protein CASSPLHRIANYGYTF.

This clonotype has only a few counts. The J gene is TRBJ2-3, the V gene TRBV5-1; D ambiguous. Germline V gives CDR1 SGHRS, CDR2 YFSETQ. V was shortened by 1 base and J by 3 bases, with 15 bases between the two germline ends. CDR3 length: 16 residues. CDR3 nucleotide sequence: TGCGCCAGCAGCTTGAATGGGGTCACTGGTACAGATACGCAGTATTTT. It encodes CASSLNGVTGTDTQYF.

The gene calls are TRBV7-2 and TRBJ2-5; the match to TRBD2 covers 9 bases. The CDR3 is 18 residues long. Trimming cost V 7 bases and J 1 base; bases outside gene matches: 16. Per germline, CDR1 SGHTA and CDR2 FQGNSA. CDR3 sequence reads: CASTPGVAGDLVQETQYF. The DNA of the CDR3 is TGTGCCAGCACCCCAGGGGTAGCGGGGGACCTTGTCCAAGAGACCCAGTACTTC. The full variable domain, its missing parts supplied by reference TRBV7-2 and TRBJ2-5, is GAGVSQSPSNKVTEKGKDVELRCDPISGHTALYWYRQSLGQGLEFLIYFQGNSAPDKSGLPSDRFSAERTGGSVSTLTIQRTQQEDSAVYLCASTPGVAGDLVQETQYFGPGTRLLVL.

The rearrangement uses TRBV27 and TRBJ2-1; D perhaps matches TRBD1 (6 bases). The germline gives CDR1 MNHEY, CDR2 SMNVEV (reference sequence). Trimming cost V 6 bases and J 6 bases, with 18 bases left between them. There are 15 residues in the CDR3. The CDR3 spells CASRETGGPLNEQFF. As DNA, the CDR3 is TGTGCCAGCAGGGAGACAGGTGGGCCTCTCAATGAGCAGTTCTTC.

Here the CDR3 DNA reads TGTGCCAGCAGCCCCGGGGGAGGGGGCACAAACATTCAGTACTTC. Its protein is CASSPGGGGTNIQYF. The chain uses TRBV6-5 and TRBJ2-4; D is tentatively TRBD1 or TRBD2 (7 bases each). CDR3 length: 15 amino acids. The V end was cut by 6 bases, the J end by 6 bases, with 18 bases between. Germline loops: CDR1 MNHEY, CDR2 SVGAGI.

The chain uses TRBV20-1 and TRBJ2-7; TRBD1 matches at 10 bases. The junction had 8 bases not matched to a gene; V was cut back by 5 bases and J by 1 base. The CDR3 sequence is 15 residues long. Germline CDR1 and CDR2: DFQATT and SNEGSKA (reference sequence). The CDR3 sequence: CSALGWGQGSYEQYF. Here the CDR3 DNA reads TGCAGTGCTCTGGGTTGGGGACAGGGGTCCTACGAGCAGTACTTC.

The chain is built from TRBV2 and TRBJ1-6; the D is unclear. Germline-derived CDR1 and CDR2 are SNHLY and FYNNEI. CDR3 size: 14 residues. Trimming took off 3 bases at V and 6 bases at J, with 9 bases between the two ends. CDR3 region: CASSDVGFNSPLHF. CDR3 in DNA: TGTGCCAGCAGTGACGTGGGTTTTAATTCACCCCTCCACTTT.

This clonotype was observed a few times. The chain combines TRBV6-6 with TRBJ1-1; TRBD1 agrees at 7 bases. The J segment lost 2 bases and the V segment lost 4 bases, leaving 4 bases of the junction unmatched. This CDR3 spans 14 amino acids. Germline CDR1 reads MNHNY; CDR2 reads SVGAGI (reference sequence). Here the CDR3 DNA reads TGTGCCAGCAGTTCTCACAGGGGTAACACTGAAGCTTTCTTT. Protein sequence: CASSSHRGNTEAFF.

The V gene is TRBV4-1, the J gene TRBJ2-6; D possibly corresponds to TRBD1 (6 bases). The CDR3 contains 17 residues. CDR1 MGHRA and CDR2 YSYEKL come from the germline V gene. V shed 1 base and J shed 2 bases, with 12 bases lying between them. The DNA of the CDR3 is TGCGCCAGCAGCCAAGGGAGAGCAGGGGCTGGGGCCAACGTCCTGACTTTC. Translating it yields CASSQGRAGAGANVLTF.

The table lists this clonotype with a count of one. The chain is built from TRBV9 and TRBJ1-1; TRBD1 might be the D (6 bases). CDR1 and CDR2 from the germline V gene are SGDLS and YYNGEE. V was clipped by 0 bases and J by 4 bases, with 10 bases between them. The CDR3 extends over 14 amino acids. CDR3 sequence (DNA): TGTGCCAGCAGCGTAGCTGTCAGGGGCACTGAAGCTTTCTTT. Protein sequence: CASSVAVRGTEAFF.

V usage is TRBV20-1 and J usage is TRBJ2-5; 7 positions agree with TRBD2. The length of the CDR3 is 16 residues. J lost 5 bases, V lost 6 bases, and 18 bases had no gene match. From germline, CDR1 is DFQATT and CDR2 SNEGSKA (reference sequence). In DNA, the CDR3 is TGCAGTGCCAGGAACCCTGGCGGGAGAATTGGGGAGACCCAGTACTTC. It translates to CSARNPGGRIGETQYF.

The gene calls are TRBV6-2 or TRBV6-3 and TRBJ2-7; TRBD1 matches 8 bases. The CDR3 loop spans 16 amino acids. V lost 6 bases and J lost 5; bases outside the gene matches: 15. Germline V gene sequence: CDR1 MNHEY, CDR2 SVGEGT. In nucleotides, the CDR3 is TGTGCCAGCAGCCTCACGAGGACAGGGAAATTCGACGAGCAGTACTTC. Translated, it gives CASSLTRTGKFDEQYF.

The chain carries TRBV2 and TRBJ1-2; perhaps TRBD1 as D (6 bases). Germline CDR1 and CDR2: SNHLY and FYNNEI. The CDR3 sequence is 12 residues long. The V gene lost 9 bases and the J gene lost 4 bases, with 12 bases spanning the gap. The CDR3 DNA sequence: TGTGCCAGGGGAGGGGGTTCCTATGGCTACACCTTC. Protein product: CARGGGSYGYTF.

V usage is TRBV20-1 and J usage is TRBJ2-1; no clear D. Trimming stripped 1 base from V and 15 bases from J, with 16 bases between. Germline CDR1 is DFQATT and CDR2 is SNEGSKA (reference sequence). CDR3 length: 12 residues. This CDR3 reads CSARGSRLGRFF. In DNA form, the CDR3 reads TGCAGTGCTAGAGGTAGCAGGCTTGGTCGGTTCTTC.

This clonotype came up a few times. The chain combines TRBV7-2 with TRBJ2-1, with 10 positions matching TRBD2. CDR1 is SGHTA and CDR2 is FQGNSA in the germline V gene. J was trimmed by 4 bases and V by 3 bases; bases with no gene match: 6. This CDR3 comprises 16 residues. CDR3 coding DNA: TGTGCCAGCAGCTTGCGCCTAGCGGGGGCGTACAATGAGCAGTTCTTC. Translation: CASSLRLAGAYNEQFF.

This clonotype was seen a few times. V usage is TRBV3-1 and J usage is TRBJ2-1; 9 bases align to TRBD2. Trimming cost V 1 base and J 2 bases; bases outside gene matches: 6. This CDR3 spans 17 amino acids. Germline values: CDR1 LGHDT, CDR2 YNNKEL (reference sequence). CDR3 sequence reads: CASSQGSSGEPYNEQFF. The CDR3 DNA is TGTGCCAGCAGCCAAGGTTCTAGCGGGGAACCCTACAATGAGCAGTTCTTC.